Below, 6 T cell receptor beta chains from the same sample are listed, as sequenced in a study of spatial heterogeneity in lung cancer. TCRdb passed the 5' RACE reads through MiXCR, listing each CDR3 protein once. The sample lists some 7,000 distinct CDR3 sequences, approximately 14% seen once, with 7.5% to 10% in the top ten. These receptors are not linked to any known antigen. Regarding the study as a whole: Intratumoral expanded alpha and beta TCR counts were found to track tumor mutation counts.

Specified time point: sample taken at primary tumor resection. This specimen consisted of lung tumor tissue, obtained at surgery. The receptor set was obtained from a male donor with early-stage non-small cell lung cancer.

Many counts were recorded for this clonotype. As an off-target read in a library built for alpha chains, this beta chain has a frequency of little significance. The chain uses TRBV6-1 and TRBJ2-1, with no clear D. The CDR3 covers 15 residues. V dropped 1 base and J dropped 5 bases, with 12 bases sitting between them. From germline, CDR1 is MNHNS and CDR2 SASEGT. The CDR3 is CASSEEAWVNNEQFF. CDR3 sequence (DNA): TGTGCCAGCAGTGAAGAGGCTTGGGTAAACAATGAGCAGTTCTTC.

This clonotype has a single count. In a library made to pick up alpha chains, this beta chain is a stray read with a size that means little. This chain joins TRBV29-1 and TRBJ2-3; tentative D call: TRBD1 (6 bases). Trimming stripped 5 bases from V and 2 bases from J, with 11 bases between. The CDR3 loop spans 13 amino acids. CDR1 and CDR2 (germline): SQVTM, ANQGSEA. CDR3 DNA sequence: TGCAGCGTTAATTACAGGGCCACAGATACGCAGTATTTT. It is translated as CSVNYRATDTQYF.

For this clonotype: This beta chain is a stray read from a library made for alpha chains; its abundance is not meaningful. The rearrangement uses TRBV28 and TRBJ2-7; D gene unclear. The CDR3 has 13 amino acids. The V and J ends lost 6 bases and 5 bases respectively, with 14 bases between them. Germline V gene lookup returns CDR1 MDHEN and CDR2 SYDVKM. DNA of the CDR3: TGTGCCAGCAGGGAAAGCCTGGTCCACGAGCAGTACTTC. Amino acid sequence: CASRESLVHEQYF. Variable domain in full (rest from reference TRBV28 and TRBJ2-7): DVKVTQSSRYLVKRTGEKVFLECVQDMDHENMFWYRQDPGLGLRLIYFSYDVKMKEKGDIPEGYSVSREKKERFSLILESASTNQTSMYLCASRESLVHEQYFGPGTRLTVT.

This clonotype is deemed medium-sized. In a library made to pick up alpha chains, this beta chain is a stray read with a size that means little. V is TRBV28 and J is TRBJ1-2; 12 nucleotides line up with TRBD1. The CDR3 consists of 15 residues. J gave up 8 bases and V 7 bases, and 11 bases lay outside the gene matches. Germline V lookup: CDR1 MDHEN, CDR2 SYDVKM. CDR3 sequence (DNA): TGTGCCAGCATCATCCAGGGACAGGGGGCTAAAGGCTACACCTTC. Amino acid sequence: CASIIQGQGAKGYTF.

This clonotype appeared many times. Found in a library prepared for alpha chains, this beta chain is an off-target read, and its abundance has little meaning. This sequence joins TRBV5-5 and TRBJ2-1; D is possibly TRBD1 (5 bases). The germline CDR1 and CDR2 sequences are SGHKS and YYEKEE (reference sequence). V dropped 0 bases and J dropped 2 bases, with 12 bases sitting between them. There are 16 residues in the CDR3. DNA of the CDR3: TGTGCCAGCAGCTTGGGGCAGGGCCGTACCTACAATGAGCAGTTCTTC. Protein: CASSLGQGRTYNEQFF.

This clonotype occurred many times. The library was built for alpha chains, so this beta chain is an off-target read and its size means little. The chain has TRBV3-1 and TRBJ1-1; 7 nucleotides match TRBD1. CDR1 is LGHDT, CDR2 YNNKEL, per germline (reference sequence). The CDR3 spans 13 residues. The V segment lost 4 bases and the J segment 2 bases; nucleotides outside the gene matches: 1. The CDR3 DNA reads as TGTGCCAGCAGCCGGACAGGCAACACTGAAGCTTTCTTT. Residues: CASSRTGNTEAFF.